This T cell receptor (beta chain) appears in the sequencing data of a study of spatial heterogeneity in lung cancer. Whole-study results and caveats: The study found ubiquitous expanded tumor TCRs in blood more at resection than follow-up.

CDR1 SGHTA and CDR2 FQGNSA come from the germline V gene. Trimming shortened V by 3 bases and J by 5 bases, and 8 bases separated the two germline ends. This CDR3 is 13 amino acids long. Time point given: sample taken at primary tumor resection. From tumor, nontumor lung or frozen PBMC, whole RNA was taken unsorted for sequencing. Regarding this clonotype: The antigen remains undetermined.

TCRdb used MiXCR to reprocess the 5' RACE reads, holding one entry per CDR3 protein. Seen here are about 75,000 distinct CDR3 sequences, about 14% observed once, and the top ten hold 6.5% to 7.5%. The chain is built from TRBV7-2 and TRBJ2-1; D not certain. The source of this sequence is a male donor with early-stage non-small cell lung cancer. This specimen was PBMCs, taken at surgery. In DNA, the CDR3 is TGTGCCAGCAGCTTTGAACTCAACAATGAGCAGTTCTTC. Its protein product is CASSFELNNEQFF.